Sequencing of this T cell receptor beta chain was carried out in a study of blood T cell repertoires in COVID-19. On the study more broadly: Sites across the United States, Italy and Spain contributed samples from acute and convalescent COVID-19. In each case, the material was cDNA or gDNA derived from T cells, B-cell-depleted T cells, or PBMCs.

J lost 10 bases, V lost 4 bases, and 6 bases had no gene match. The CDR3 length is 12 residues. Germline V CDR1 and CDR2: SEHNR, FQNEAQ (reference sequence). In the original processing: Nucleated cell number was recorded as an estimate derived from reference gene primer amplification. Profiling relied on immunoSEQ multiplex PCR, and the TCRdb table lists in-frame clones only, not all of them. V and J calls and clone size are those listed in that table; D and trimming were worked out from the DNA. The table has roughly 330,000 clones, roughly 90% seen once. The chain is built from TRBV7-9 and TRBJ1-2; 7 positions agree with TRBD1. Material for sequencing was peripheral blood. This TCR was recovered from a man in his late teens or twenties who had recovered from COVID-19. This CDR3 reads CASSSPRGDYTF. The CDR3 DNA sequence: TGTGCCAGCAGCTCCCCCAGGGGGGACTACACCTTC.